This T cell receptor beta chain was sequenced during a study of blood T cell repertoires in COVID-19. About the study: The samples span acute and convalescent COVID-19 from the United States, Italy and Spain.

Per the authors' pipeline: Reference gene primer amplification yielded estimated nucleated cell counts. Sequencing used immunoSEQ multiplex PCR; TCRdb keeps in-frame clones, though not all of them. The V and J calls and clone size are taken from that table; D and trimming were inferred from the DNA. Counted here are fewer than 500,000 clones, approximately 92% occurring once; the ten biggest clones make up around 1.1%. The CDR3 totals 14 residues. The V and J ends lost 4 bases and 6 bases, in that order; junction bases with no gene match: 6. Per germline, CDR1 SEHNR and CDR2 FQNEAQ (reference sequence).

Sequenced input: PBMCs or T cells enriched from blood (not recorded which). V usage is TRBV7-9 and J usage is TRBJ2-4; TRBD2 matches at 7 bases. This sequence originates from a man aged 30 to 45 who had recovered from COVID-19. The CDR3 DNA follows: TGTGCCAGCAGCTGGACGGTAGCGGGAAACATTCAGTACTTC. This translates into CASSWTVAGNIQYF.